This entry features one T cell receptor (beta chain) sequence. The data belong to a study of blood T cell repertoires in COVID-19. Turning to the study itself: Sites across the United States, Italy and Spain contributed samples from acute and convalescent COVID-19. Sample material is recorded as cDNA or gDNA derived from T cells, B-cell-depleted T cells, or PBMCs.

In the authors' workflow: Amplifying reference gene primers gave estimates of nucleated cell counts. Clones were sequenced by immunoSEQ multiplex PCR, and TCRdb holds only the in-frame ones, with some missing. Clonal size and the V and J genes are those of that table, whereas D and trimming came from the DNA. The sample includes about 72,000 clones, about nine tenths of them seen just once. The germline V gene encodes CDR1 SGHRS and CDR2 YFSETQ. This CDR3 contains 15 residues. The V and J ends lost 5 bases and 5 bases respectively, with 17 bases between them. Input material: peripheral blood. The TCR sequence derives from a human donor in a cohort sampled during active COVID-19. This chain uses TRBV5-1 with TRBJ2-1; the D gene is possibly TRBD2 (6 bases). This chain's CDR3 is CASSPQEGRNNEQFF. The CDR3 DNA reads as TGCGCCAGCAGTCCTCAGGAGGGACGGAACAATGAGCAGTTCTTC.